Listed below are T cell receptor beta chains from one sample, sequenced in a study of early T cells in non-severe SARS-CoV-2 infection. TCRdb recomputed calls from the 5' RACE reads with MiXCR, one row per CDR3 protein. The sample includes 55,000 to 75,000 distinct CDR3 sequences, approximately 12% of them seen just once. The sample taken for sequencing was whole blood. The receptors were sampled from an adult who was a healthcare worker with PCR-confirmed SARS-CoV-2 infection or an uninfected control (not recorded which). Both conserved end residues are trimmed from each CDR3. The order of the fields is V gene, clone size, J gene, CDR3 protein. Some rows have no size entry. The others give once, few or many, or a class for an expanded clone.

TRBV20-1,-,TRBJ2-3,SARVLSGGDPPPDTQY
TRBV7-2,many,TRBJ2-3,ASSLGLASGRGAYDTQY
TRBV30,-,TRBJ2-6,ASSLGNGGANVLT
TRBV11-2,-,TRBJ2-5,ASSLGAREAQY
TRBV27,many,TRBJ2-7,ASSTVGEVPYEQY
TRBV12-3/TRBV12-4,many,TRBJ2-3,ASSAGTEHHTDTQY
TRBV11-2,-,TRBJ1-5,ASSLEHQGAGNQPQH
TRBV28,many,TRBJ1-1,ASSKVGGKGTEAF
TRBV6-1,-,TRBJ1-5,ASSDPTSNQPRH
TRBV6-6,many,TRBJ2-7,ASSNPMGQGSHEQY